This TCR beta chain is from a study of blood T cell repertoires in COVID-19. In the study overall: Samples of COVID-19 (acute and convalescent) were obtained from the United States, Italy and Spain.

This clone was seen only once. Original handling: The assay estimated nucleated cells by amplifying reference gene primers. Data came from immunoSEQ multiplex PCR; TCRdb stores just in-frame clones and leaves some out. That table is the source of V, J and clone size, and D and trimming were worked out from the DNA. In the table there are a few hundred thousand clones, 80% of which are singletons. The CDR3 consists of 13 residues. Germline CDR1 LNHDA, CDR2 SQIVND (reference sequence). Trimming took 11 bases from V and 6 from J; bases not matched to a gene: 6. Material: peripheral blood. The sequence derives from a woman between 65 and 79 years old with acute or convalescent COVID-19. This chain uses TRBV19 with TRBJ1-5; 11 positions agree with TRBD1. CDR3 in DNA: TGTGCCGTGGCCGGGACAGGGGGTCAGCCCCAGCATTTT. Translating it yields CAVAGTGGQPQHF.